These 4 T cell receptor beta chains originate from one sample sequenced in a study of blood T cells in healthy people across ages. A J-beta primer mix and a sample-barcoded 5' primer were used in a second PCR of about 7 to 12 cycles. TCRdb independently ran MiXCR on the 5' RACE reads; one entry per CDR3 protein. The sample consists of 650,000 to 700,000 distinct CDR3 sequences, more than 45% of them appearing once. The sequencing input was blood. The receptors shown here come from a woman over 75 in good health.

The chain has TRBV5-4 and TRBJ2-2, with D uncertain. V dropped 6 bases and J dropped 4 bases, with 7 bases sitting between them. From germline, CDR1 is SGHNT and CDR2 YYREEE (reference sequence). The length of the CDR3 is 12 residues. The chain's CDR3 is CASISVTGELFF. The CDR3 DNA reads as TGTGCCAGCATTTCGGTCACCGGGGAGCTGTTTTTT.

This clonotype was counted at least ten times. The chain carries TRBV12-3 or TRBV12-4 and TRBJ2-3; no definite D call. V was pared by 4 bases and J by 4 bases, with 15 bases between. The CDR3 totals 15 residues. In nucleotides, the CDR3 is TGTGCCAGCAGTTCTTACGGTGGGGAAGCAGATACGCAGTATTTT. This sequence encodes CASSSYGGEADTQYF.

Note on this clonotype: A much larger clonotype is one base distant, so this may be a read error. This chain joins TRBV6-6 and TRBJ2-1; D assignment may be TRBD1 or TRBD2 (6 bases each). The DNA end is more similar to TRBJ2-7, so the J call may be wrong. CDR3 size: 16 residues. The germline gives CDR1 MNHNY, CDR2 SVGAGI (reference sequence). CDR3 region: CASSRTVGGSYNEQYF. CDR3 nucleotides: TGTGCCAGCAGCCGAACGGTGGGGGGCTCCTACAATGAGCAGTACTTC.

This clonotype was detected many times. The chain uses TRBV20-1 and TRBJ1-2; D not resolved. Per germline, CDR1 DFQATT and CDR2 SNEGSKA (reference sequence). Trimming pared 3 bases from V and 8 bases from J, leaving 10 bases between. The CDR3 extends over 11 amino acids. DNA of the CDR3: TGCAGTGCTAGTATAGGGTGCGGCTACACCTTC. As protein: CSASIGCGYTF.